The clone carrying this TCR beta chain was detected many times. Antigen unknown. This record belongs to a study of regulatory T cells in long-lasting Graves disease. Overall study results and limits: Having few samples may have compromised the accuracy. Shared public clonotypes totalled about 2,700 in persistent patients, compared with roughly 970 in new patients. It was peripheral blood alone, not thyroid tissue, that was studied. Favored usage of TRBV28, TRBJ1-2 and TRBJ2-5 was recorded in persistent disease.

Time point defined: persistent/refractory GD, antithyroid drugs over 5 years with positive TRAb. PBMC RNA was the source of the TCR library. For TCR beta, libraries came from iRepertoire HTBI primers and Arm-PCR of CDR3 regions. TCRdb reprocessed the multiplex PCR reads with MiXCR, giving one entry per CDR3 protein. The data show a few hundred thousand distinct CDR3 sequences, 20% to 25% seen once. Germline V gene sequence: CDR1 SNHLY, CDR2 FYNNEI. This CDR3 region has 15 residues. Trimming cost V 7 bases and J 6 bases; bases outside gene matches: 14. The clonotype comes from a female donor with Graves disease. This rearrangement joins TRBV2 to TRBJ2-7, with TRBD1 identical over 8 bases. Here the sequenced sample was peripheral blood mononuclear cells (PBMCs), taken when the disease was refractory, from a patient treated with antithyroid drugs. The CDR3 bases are TGTGCCAGCATCTCTGAAGGAACAGGGGGACGCGAGCAGTACTTC. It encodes CASISEGTGGREQYF.